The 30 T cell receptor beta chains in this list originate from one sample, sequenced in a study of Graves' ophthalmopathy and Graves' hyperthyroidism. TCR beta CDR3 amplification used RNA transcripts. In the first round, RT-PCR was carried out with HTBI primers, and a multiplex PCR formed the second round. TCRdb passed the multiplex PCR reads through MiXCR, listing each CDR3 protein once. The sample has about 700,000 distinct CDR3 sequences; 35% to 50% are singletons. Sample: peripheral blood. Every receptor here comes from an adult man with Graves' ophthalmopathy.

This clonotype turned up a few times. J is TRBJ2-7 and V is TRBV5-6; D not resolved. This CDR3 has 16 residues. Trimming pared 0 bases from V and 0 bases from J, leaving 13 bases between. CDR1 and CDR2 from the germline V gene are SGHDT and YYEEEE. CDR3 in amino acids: CASSLAGYGSSYEQYF. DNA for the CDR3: TGTGCCAGCAGCTTGGCCGGATACGGTAGCTCCTACGAGCAGTACTTC.

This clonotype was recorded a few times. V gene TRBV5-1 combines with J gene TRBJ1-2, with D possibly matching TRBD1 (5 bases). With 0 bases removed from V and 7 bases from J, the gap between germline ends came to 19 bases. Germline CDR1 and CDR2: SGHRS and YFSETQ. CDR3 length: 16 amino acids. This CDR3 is CASSLAAAGNVVGYTF. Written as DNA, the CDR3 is TGCGCCAGCAGCTTGGCCGCTGCAGGGAATGTTGTTGGCTACACCTTC.

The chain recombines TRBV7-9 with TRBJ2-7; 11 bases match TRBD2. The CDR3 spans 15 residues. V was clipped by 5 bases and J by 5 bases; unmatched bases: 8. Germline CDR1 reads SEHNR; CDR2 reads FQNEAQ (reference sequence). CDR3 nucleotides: TGTGCCAGCAGCCGAAGGACTAGCGGGTCCAACGAGCAGTACGTC. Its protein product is CASSRRTSGSNEQYV.

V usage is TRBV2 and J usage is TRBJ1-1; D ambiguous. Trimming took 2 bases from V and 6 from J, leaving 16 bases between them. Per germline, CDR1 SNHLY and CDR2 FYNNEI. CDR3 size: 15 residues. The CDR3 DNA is TGTGCCAGCAGTGAATCCGACTGGACCTCAGCTGAAGCTTTCTTT. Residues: CASSESDWTSAEAFF. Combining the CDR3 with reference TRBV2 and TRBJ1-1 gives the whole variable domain EPEVTQTPSHQVTQMGQEVILRCVPISNHLYFYWYRQILGQKVEFLVSFYNNEISEKSEIFDDQFSVERPDGSNFTLKIRSTKLEDSAMYFCASSESDWTSAEAFFGQGTRLTVV.

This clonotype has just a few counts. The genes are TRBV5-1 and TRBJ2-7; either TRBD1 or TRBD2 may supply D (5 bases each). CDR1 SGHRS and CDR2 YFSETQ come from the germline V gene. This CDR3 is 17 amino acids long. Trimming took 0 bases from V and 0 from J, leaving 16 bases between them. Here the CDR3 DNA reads TGCGCCAGCAGCTTGGCCCCCTGGGCAGGGAGCTCCTACGAGCAGTACTTC. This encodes CASSLAPWAGSSYEQYF.

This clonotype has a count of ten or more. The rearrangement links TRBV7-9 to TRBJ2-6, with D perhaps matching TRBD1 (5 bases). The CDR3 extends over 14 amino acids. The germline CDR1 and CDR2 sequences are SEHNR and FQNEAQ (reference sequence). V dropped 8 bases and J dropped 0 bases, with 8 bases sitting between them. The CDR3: CASAGYSGANVLTF. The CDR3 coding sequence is TGTGCCAGCGCAGGGTACTCTGGGGCCAACGTCCTGACTTTC.

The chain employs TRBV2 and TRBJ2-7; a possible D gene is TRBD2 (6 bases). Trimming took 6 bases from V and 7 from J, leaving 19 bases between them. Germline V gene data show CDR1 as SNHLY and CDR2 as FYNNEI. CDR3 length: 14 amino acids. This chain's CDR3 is CASSTGTRAREQYF. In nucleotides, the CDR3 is TGTGCCAGCAGCACCGGGACTCGGGCCCGGGAGCAGTACTTC. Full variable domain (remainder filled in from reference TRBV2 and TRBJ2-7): EPEVTQTPSHQVTQMGQEVILRCVPISNHLYFYWYRQILGQKVEFLVSFYNNEISEKSEIFDDQFSVERPDGSNFTLKIRSTKLEDSAMYFCASSTGTRAREQYFGPGTRLTVT.

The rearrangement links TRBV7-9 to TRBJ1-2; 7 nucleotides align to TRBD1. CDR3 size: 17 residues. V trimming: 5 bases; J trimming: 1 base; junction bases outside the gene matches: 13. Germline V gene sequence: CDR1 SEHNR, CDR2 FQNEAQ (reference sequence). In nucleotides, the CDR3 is TGTGCCAGCAGCCCCGGGACAGACCCGCTTGGTAACTATGGCTACACCTTC. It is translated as CASSPGTDPLGNYGYTF. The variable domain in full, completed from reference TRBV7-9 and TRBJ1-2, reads DTGVSQNPRHKITKRGQNVTFRCDPISEHNRLYWYRQTLGQGPEFLTYFQNEAQLEKSRLLSDRFSAERPKGSFSTLEIQRTEQGDSAMYLCASSPGTDPLGNYGYTFGSGTRLTVV.

CDR3 in amino acids: CASSVMERGYTF. Here the CDR3 DNA reads TGTGCCAGCAGCGTAATGGAGCGGGGCTACACCTTC. This chain joins TRBV9 and TRBJ1-2; no reliable D call. Trimming removed 1 base from V and 8 bases from J, with 9 bases in between. The CDR3 is 12 residues long. CDR1 is SGDLS and CDR2 is YYNGEE in the germline V gene.

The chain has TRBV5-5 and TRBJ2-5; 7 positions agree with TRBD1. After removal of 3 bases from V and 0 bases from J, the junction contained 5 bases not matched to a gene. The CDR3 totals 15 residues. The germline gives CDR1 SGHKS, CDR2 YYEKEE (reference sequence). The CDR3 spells CASSWTGQYQETQYF. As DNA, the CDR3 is TGTGCCAGCAGCTGGACAGGACAGTACCAAGAGACCCAGTACTTC.

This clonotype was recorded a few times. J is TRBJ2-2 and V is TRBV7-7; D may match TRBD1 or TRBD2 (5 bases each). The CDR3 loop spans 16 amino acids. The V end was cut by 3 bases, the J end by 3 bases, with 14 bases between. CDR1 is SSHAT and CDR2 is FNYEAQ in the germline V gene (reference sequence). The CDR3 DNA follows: TGTGCCAGCAGCTTGGGTGCGGTGGGGGACACCGGGGAGCTGTTTTTT. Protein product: CASSLGAVGDTGELFF.

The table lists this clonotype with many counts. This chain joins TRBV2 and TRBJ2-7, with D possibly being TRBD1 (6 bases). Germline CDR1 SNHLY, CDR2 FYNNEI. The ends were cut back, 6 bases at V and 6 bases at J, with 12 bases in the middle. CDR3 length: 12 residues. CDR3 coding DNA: TGTGCCAGCAGACAGGACAGCATCGAGCAGTACTTC. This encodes CASRQDSIEQYF.

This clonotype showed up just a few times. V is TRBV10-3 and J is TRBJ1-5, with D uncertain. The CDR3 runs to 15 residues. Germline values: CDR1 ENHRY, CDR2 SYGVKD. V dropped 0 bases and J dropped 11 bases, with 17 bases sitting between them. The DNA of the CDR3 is TGTGCCATCAGTGAGTCTTGGGCAGACCAAGAGACCCAGCATTTT. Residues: CAISESWADQETQHF.

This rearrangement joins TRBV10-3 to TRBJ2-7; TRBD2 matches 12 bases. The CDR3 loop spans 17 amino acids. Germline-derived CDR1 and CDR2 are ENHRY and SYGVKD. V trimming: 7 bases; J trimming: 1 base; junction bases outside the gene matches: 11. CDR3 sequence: CAITDPTSGRGSYEQYF. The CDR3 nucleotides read TGTGCCATCACCGACCCGACTAGCGGGAGAGGGTCCTACGAGCAGTACTTC.

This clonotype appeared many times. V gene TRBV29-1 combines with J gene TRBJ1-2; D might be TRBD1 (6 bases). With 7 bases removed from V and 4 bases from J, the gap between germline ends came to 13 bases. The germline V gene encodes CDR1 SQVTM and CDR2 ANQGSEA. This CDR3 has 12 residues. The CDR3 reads CSDRGLGYGYTF. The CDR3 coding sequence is TGCAGCGACCGGGGGCTTGGCTATGGCTACACCTTC.

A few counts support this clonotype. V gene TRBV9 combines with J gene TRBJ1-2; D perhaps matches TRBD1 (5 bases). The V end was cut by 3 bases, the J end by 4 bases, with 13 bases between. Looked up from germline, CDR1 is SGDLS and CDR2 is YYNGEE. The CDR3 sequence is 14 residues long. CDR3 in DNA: TGTGCCAGCAGCGGAGTACTGGGGGGCTATGGCTACACCTTC. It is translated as CASSGVLGGYGYTF.

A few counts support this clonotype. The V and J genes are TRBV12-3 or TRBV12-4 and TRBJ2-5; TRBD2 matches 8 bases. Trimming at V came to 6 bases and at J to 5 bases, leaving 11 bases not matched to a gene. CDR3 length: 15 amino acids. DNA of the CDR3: TGTGCCAGCAGCCGTACGGGGGGGCTGGTGGAGACCCAGTACTTC. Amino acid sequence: CASSRTGGLVETQYF.

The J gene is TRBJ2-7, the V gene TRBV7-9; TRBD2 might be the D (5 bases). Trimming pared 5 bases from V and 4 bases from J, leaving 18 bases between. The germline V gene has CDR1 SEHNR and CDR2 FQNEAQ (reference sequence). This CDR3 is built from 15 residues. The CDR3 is CASSQAWSSEYEQYF. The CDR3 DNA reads TGTGCCAGCAGCCAAGCCTGGAGTAGCGAGTACGAGCAGTACTTC. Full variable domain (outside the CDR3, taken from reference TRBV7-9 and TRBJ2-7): DTGVSQNPRHKITKRGQNVTFRCDPISEHNRLYWYRQTLGQGPEFLTYFQNEAQLEKSRLLSDRFSAERPKGSFSTLEIQRTEQGDSAMYLCASSQAWSSEYEQYFGPGTRLTVT.

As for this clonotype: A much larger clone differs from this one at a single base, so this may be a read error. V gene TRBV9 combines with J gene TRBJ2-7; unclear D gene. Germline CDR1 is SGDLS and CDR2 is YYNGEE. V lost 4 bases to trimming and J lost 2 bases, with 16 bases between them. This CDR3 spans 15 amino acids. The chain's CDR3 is CASSPLGGTTYEQYF. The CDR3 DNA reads TGTGCCAGCAGCCCCCTGGGCGGAACCACCTACGAGCAGTACTTC. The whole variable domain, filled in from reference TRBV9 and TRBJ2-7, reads DSGVTQTPKHLITATGQRVTLRCSPRSGDLSVYWYQQSLDQGLQFLIQYYNGEERAKGNILERFSAQQFPDLHSELNLSSLELGDSALYFCASSPLGGTTYEQYFGPGTRLTVT.

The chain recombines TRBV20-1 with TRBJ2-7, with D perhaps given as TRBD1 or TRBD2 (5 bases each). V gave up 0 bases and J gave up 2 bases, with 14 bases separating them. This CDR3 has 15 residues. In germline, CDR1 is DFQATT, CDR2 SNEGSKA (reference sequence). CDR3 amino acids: CSARDGTAMAYEQYF. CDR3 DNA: TGCAGTGCTAGAGATGGGACGGCGATGGCCTACGAGCAGTACTTC.

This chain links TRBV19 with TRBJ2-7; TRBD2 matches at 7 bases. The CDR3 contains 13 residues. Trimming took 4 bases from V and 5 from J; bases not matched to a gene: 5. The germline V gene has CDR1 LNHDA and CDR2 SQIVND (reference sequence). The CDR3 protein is CASSNGGSDEQYF. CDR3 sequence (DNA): TGTGCCAGTAGTAATGGCGGGAGCGACGAGCAGTACTTC.

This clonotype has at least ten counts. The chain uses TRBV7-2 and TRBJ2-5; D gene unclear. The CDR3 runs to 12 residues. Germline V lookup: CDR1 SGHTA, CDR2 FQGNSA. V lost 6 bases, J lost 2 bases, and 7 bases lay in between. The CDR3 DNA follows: TGTGCCAGCAGTCCCTCGCAAGAGACCCAGTACTTC. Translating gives CASSPSQETQYF. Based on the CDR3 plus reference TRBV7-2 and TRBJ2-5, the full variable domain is GAGVSQSPSNKVTEKGKDVELRCDPISGHTALYWYRQSLGQGLEFLIYFQGNSAPDKSGLPSDRFSAERTGGSVSTLTIQRTQQEDSAVYLCASSPSQETQYFGPGTRLLVL.

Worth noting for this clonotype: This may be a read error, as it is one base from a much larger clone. CDR3 coding DNA: TGCAGTGTCACACAGAACGCCTACGAGCAGTACTTC. Translated, it gives CSVTQNAYEQYF. The V gene is TRBV29-1, the J gene TRBJ2-7, with unresolved D. The CDR3 consists of 12 residues. Per the germline V gene, CDR1 is SQVTM and CDR2 is ANQGSEA.

The CDR3 protein is CSARRRDRGEQYF. Here the CDR3 DNA reads TGCAGTGCCCGGAGAAGGGACAGGGGCGAGCAGTACTTC. V usage is TRBV20-1 and J usage is TRBJ2-7; 10 positions match TRBD1. Germline loops: CDR1 DFQATT, CDR2 SNEGSKA (reference sequence). The CDR3 totals 13 residues. V trimming: 6 bases; J trimming: 6 bases; junction bases outside the gene matches: 8.

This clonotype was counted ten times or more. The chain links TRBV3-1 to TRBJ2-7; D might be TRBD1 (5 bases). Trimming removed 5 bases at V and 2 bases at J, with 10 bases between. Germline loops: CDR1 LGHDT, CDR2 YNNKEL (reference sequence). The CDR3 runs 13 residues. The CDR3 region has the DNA TGTGCCAGCAGCTACTCAGGGCCCTACGAGCAGTACTTC. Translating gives CASSYSGPYEQYF.

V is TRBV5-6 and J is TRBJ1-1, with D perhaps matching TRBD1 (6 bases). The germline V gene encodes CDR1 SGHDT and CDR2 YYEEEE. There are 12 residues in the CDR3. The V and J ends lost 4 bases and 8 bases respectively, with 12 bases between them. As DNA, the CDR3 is TGTGCCAGCAGCCCCGGACAGAAAGAAGCTTTCTTT. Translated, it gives CASSPGQKEAFF.

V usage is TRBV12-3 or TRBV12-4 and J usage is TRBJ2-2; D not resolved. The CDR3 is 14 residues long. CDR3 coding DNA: TGTGCTAGTGGTTTGGTACAAGGGCCCGGGGAGCTGTTTTTT. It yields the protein CASGLVQGPGELFF.

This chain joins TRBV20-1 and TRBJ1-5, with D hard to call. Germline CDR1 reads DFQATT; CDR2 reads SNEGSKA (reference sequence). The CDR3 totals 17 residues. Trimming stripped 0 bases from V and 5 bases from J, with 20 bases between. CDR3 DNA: TGCAGTGCTAGAGAACCTTTGGGAGCCCGTTCCGATCAGCCCCAGCATTTT. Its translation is CSAREPLGARSDQPQHF.

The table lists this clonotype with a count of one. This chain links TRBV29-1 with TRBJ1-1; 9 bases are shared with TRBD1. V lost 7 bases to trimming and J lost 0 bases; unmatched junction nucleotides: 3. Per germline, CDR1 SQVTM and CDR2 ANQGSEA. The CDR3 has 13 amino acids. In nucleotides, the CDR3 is TGCAGCGCGGGACAGGGTATGAACACTGAAGCTTTCTTT. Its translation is CSAGQGMNTEAFF.

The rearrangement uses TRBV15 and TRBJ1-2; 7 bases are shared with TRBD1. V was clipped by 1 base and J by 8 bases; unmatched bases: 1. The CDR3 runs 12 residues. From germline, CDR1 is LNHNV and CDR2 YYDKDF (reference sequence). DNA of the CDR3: TGTGCCACCAGCAGAGGAGGGGGCGGCTACACCTTC. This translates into CATSRGGGGYTF.